The 30 T cell receptor beta chains listed next were all sequenced from one sample in a study of blood T cells in healthy people across ages. Combining a sample-barcoded 5' primer with a J-beta primer mix, a second PCR ran for roughly 7 to 12 cycles. TCRdb reprocessed the 5' RACE reads with MiXCR, giving one entry per CDR3 protein. Among roughly 1.5 million distinct CDR3 sequences, less than 45% were seen once, and the ten largest hold 4%. Source material: blood. These receptors all stem from a woman aged 18-35 years in good health.

The chain is built from TRBV29-1 and TRBJ1-2; possible D gene TRBD1, 6 bases. CDR3 length equals 12 residues. Looked up from germline, CDR1 is SQVTM and CDR2 is ANQGSEA. V was clipped by 6 bases and J by 2 bases, with 10 bases between them. CDR3 sequence (DNA): TGCAGCGTAACCGGGACAAACTATGGCTACACCTTC. Protein: CSVTGTNYGYTF.

V usage is TRBV7-2 and J usage is TRBJ2-1, with D possibly matching TRBD2 (5 bases). The V end lost 0 bases, the J end lost 6 bases, and 12 bases lay between the germline ends. The CDR3 is made up of 15 amino acids. Germline V gene data show CDR1 as SGHTA and CDR2 as FQGNSA. The CDR3 region is CASSLAGLGGNEQFF. The CDR3 nucleotides read TGTGCCAGCAGCTTAGCAGGCCTAGGAGGCAATGAGCAGTTCTTC. Drawing the rest from reference TRBV7-2 and TRBJ2-1, the complete variable domain is GAGVSQSPSNKVTEKGKDVELRCDPISGHTALYWYRQSLGQGLEFLIYFQGNSAPDKSGLPSDRFSAERTGGSVSTLTIQRTQQEDSAVYLCASSLAGLGGNEQFFGPGTRLTVL.

This clonotype has only a few counts. J is TRBJ1-2 and V is TRBV5-1; TRBD1 might be the D (5 bases). The CDR3 contains 13 residues. The V end was cut by 7 bases, the J end by 4 bases, with 14 bases between. CDR1 SGHRS and CDR2 YFSETQ come from the germline V gene. The DNA of the CDR3 is TGCGCCAGCGGGGACCCTCAGTTCTATGGCTACACCTTC. Protein: CASGDPQFYGYTF.

V and J are TRBV2 and TRBJ2-2; D possibly corresponds to TRBD1 (6 bases). V lost 2 bases and J lost 1, with 17 bases in between. Germline assignment: CDR1 SNHLY and CDR2 FYNNEI. The CDR3 totals 18 residues. CDR3 in DNA: TGTGCCAGCAGTGAACTATCCGCTAGGGGACAGAACACCGGGGAGCTGTTTTTT. It encodes CASSELSARGQNTGELFF.

V gene TRBV29-1 combines with J gene TRBJ1-2; TRBD1 might be the D (5 bases). In germline, CDR1 is SQVTM, CDR2 ANQGSEA. Deletions cut 0 bases from V and 7 bases from J, with 12 bases between. This CDR3 is built from 13 residues. The CDR3 spells CSVEDPGTGGYTF. Here the CDR3 DNA reads TGCAGCGTTGAAGATCCGGGGACGGGTGGCTACACCTTC.

The CDR3 sequence is CSAIGGGNQETQYF. In nucleotides, the CDR3 is TGCAGTGCTATCGGGGGGGGGAACCAAGAGACCCAGTACTTC. The V and J genes are TRBV20-1 and TRBJ2-5; TRBD2 agrees at 8 bases. Unmatched junction bases numbered 4, after V lost 4 bases and J lost 0 bases. The CDR3 sequence is 14 residues long. Germline lookup yields CDR1 DFQATT and CDR2 SNEGSKA (reference sequence).

This clonotype was observed a handful of times. The genes are TRBV7-2 and TRBJ2-3; TRBD2 aligns across 7 bases. The CDR3 extends over 16 amino acids. The junction had 16 bases not matched to a gene; V was cut back by 3 bases and J by 10 bases. Germline V CDR1 and CDR2: SGHTA, FQGNSA. The CDR3 reads CASSFRSGTTRRAQYF. The CDR3, as DNA: TGTGCCAGCAGCTTTCGTTCCGGGACTACCCGTAGAGCGCAGTATTTT.

The gene calls are TRBV27 and TRBJ1-5; D gene uncertain. Deletions cut 8 bases from V and 4 bases from J, with 12 bases between. This CDR3 comprises 13 residues. CDR1 MNHEY and CDR2 SMNVEV come from the germline V gene (reference sequence). CDR3: CASAFTENQPQHF. The CDR3, as DNA: TGTGCCAGCGCCTTCACAGAGAATCAGCCCCAGCATTTT.

The V call is TRBV9, the J call TRBJ2-3; possibly TRBD1 for D (6 bases). This CDR3 comprises 18 residues. V lost 0 bases and J 3 bases, leaving 20 bases between the germline ends. Germline V gene lookup returns CDR1 SGDLS and CDR2 YYNGEE. The CDR3, as DNA: TGTGCCAGCAGCGTAGGAATGTCAGGGGCGACGGAGACAGATACGCAGTATTTT. Translated: CASSVGMSGATETDTQYF.

This clonotype is a singleton in its sample. This chain links TRBV10-3 with TRBJ2-4, with TRBD2 matching over 14 bases. The J call may be incorrect, as the DNA end agrees better with TRBJ2-7. The length of the CDR3 is 15 residues. Per the germline V gene, CDR1 is ENHRY and CDR2 is SYGVKD. The DNA of the CDR3 is TGTGCCATCAGTACCGGGACTAGCGGGAGACTCGAGCAGTACTTC. It specifies CAISTGTSGRLEQYF.

Only a few counts were recorded for this clonotype. The rearrangement uses TRBV27 and TRBJ2-1, with a possible D match to TRBD2 (6 bases). This CDR3 contains 13 residues. V lost 8 bases, J lost 8 bases, and 16 bases lay in between. The V gene's germline CDR1 is MNHEY and CDR2 SMNVEV (reference sequence). The CDR3 DNA follows: TGTGCCAGCTGTAACCGGGGGTACGATGAGCAGTTCTTC. This sequence encodes CASCNRGYDEQFF.

This clonotype was detected a few times. The CDR3 region is CASSLGQGPRTEAFF. CDR3 sequence (DNA): TGCGCCAGCAGCCTGGGACAGGGGCCGAGGACTGAAGCTTTCTTT. This sequence joins TRBV4-1 and TRBJ1-1; 10 bases align to TRBD1. The ends lost 4 bases at V and 5 bases at J; junction bases unmatched: 7. The germline gives CDR1 MGHRA, CDR2 YSYEKL. The CDR3 contains 15 residues.

The rearrangement uses TRBV2 and TRBJ2-5; weak D call: TRBD1 (6 bases). CDR1 and CDR2 from the germline V gene are SNHLY and FYNNEI. This CDR3 contains 14 residues. V lost 2 bases, J lost 2 bases, and 9 bases lay in between. The DNA for the CDR3 is TGTGCCAGCAGTGAATGGACAGTACAAGAGACCCAGTACTTC. This translates into CASSEWTVQETQYF.

This rearrangement joins TRBV7-2 to TRBJ2-7; 8 bases align to TRBD2. Germline V gene lookup returns CDR1 SGHTA and CDR2 FQGNSA. The CDR3 sequence is 14 residues long. The J segment lost 7 bases and the V segment lost 3 bases, leaving 8 bases of the junction unmatched. The DNA of the CDR3 is TGTGCCAGCAGCTTGGGACTAGTGTCGGGTGAGCAGTACTTC. Protein: CASSLGLVSGEQYF.

In its sample, this clonotype was seen a few times. V usage is TRBV7-2 and J usage is TRBJ2-7, with 10 nucleotides matching TRBD2. The CDR3 has 14 amino acids. Losses at the gene ends were 6 bases for V and 4 bases for J; bases not matched to a gene: 6. Germline CDR1 reads SGHTA; CDR2 reads FQGNSA. The chain's CDR3 is CASRVLAGQYEQYF. In nucleotides, the CDR3 is TGTGCCAGCAGGGTACTAGCGGGGCAGTACGAGCAGTACTTC.

In its sample, this clonotype was seen a few times. In DNA form, the CDR3 reads TGTGCCACCAGCAGGGCTCAGGGGATCAATCAGCCCCAGCATTTT. Its protein is CATSRAQGINQPQHF. The chain uses TRBV15 and TRBJ1-5; the D gene is possibly TRBD1 (6 bases). The V and J ends lost 3 bases and 3 bases respectively, with 12 bases between them. CDR1 LNHNV and CDR2 YYDKDF come from the germline V gene (reference sequence). The CDR3 has 15 residues.

The chain links TRBV6-5 to TRBJ2-4; 10 nucleotides align to TRBD1. This CDR3 contains 16 residues. The ends lost 0 bases at V and 2 bases at J; junction bases unmatched: 1. CDR1 is MNHEY and CDR2 is SVGAGI in the germline V gene. This chain's CDR3 is CASSYSGQGSKNIQYF. Here the CDR3 DNA reads TGTGCCAGCAGTTACTCGGGACAGGGGTCCAAAAACATTCAGTACTTC.

The sample holds a few counts of this clonotype. The chain is built from TRBV4-3 and TRBJ2-4; D gene uncertain. Germline V gene data show CDR1 as LGHNA and CDR2 as YSLEER. The ends were cut back, 0 bases at V and 13 bases at J, with 16 bases in the middle. This CDR3 comprises 14 residues. The CDR3 DNA is TGCGCCAGCAGCCAAGATGATTCCGGCCGTGAGCAGTACTTC. Amino acids: CASSQDDSGREQYF.

V is TRBV6-2 or TRBV6-3 and J is TRBJ1-1, with TRBD1 identical over 9 bases. The germline CDR1 and CDR2 sequences are MNHEY and SVGEGT. This CDR3 is 16 amino acids long. The junction had 11 bases not matched to a gene; V was cut back by 6 bases and J by 3 bases. The CDR3 DNA reads TGTGCCAGCAGCCCCGGGACAGGGTTATGGCACACTGAAGCTTTCTTT. As protein: CASSPGTGLWHTEAFF.

This clonotype was seen repeatedly, ten times or more. A read error may produce the germline difference seen at one junction end. The chain carries TRBV12-3 or TRBV12-4 and TRBJ2-1, with D perhaps matching TRBD1 (6 bases). This CDR3 is 14 amino acids long. CDR3 nucleotides: TGTGCCAGCAGCTTAGGGGGCTCCTACAATGAGCAGTTCTTC. Protein product: CASSLGGSYNEQFF.

This clonotype was recorded at least ten times. The chain combines TRBV29-1 with TRBJ2-5, with 7 bases that match TRBD2. Germline lookup yields CDR1 SQVTM and CDR2 ANQGSEA. CDR3 length equals 13 residues. J was trimmed by 5 bases and V by 7 bases; bases with no gene match: 10. CDR3 in amino acids: CSALTSNRETQYF. CDR3 coding DNA: TGCAGCGCCTTGACTAGCAACAGGGAGACCCAGTACTTC. Full variable domain (outside the CDR3, taken from reference TRBV29-1 and TRBJ2-5): SAVISQKPSRDICQRGTSLTIQCQVDSQVTMMFWYRQQPGQSLTLIATANQGSEATYESGFVIDKFPISRPNLTFSTLTVSNMSPEDSSIYLCSALTSNRETQYFGPGTRLLVL.

This clonotype occurred a few times. The CDR3 DNA is TGCGCCAGCAGCCAAGAGAGCGGGAGGCGCACAGATACGCAGTATTTT. It encodes CASSQESGRRTDTQYF. This rearrangement joins TRBV4-3 to TRBJ2-3; 9 bases match TRBD2. Losses at the gene ends were 0 bases for V and 1 base for J; bases not matched to a gene: 2. Germline V gene sequence: CDR1 LGHNA, CDR2 YSLEER. The CDR3 has 16 amino acids.

The chain combines TRBV4-3 with TRBJ1-1; D uncertain. Germline CDR1 and CDR2: LGHNA and YSLEER. CDR3 length: 14 residues. V was pared by 6 bases and J by 3 bases, with 14 bases between. As DNA, the CDR3 is TGCGCCAGCAGGGCTACGGATGTGTACACTGAAGCTTTCTTT. Its protein is CASRATDVYTEAFF.

The chain recombines TRBV9 with TRBJ2-5, with 13 bases lining up with TRBD2. From germline, CDR1 is SGDLS and CDR2 YYNGEE. The CDR3 has 18 amino acids. The trim removed 3 bases at V and 0 bases at J, leaving 8 bases unmatched. The CDR3 loop reads CASSATGTSGANQETQYF. The CDR3, as DNA: TGTGCCAGCAGCGCTACCGGGACTAGCGGGGCCAACCAAGAGACCCAGTACTTC.

The table lists this clonotype with many counts. The V gene is TRBV29-1, the J gene TRBJ2-1; 9 bases agree with TRBD1. Germline-derived CDR1 and CDR2 are SQVTM and ANQGSEA. This CDR3 comprises 14 residues. Trimming at V came to 8 bases and at J to 8 bases, leaving 13 bases not matched to a gene. The DNA of the CDR3 is TGCAGCCCCCCCCGGGACAGGGTGTCAGATGAGCAGTTCTTC. It translates to CSPPRDRVSDEQFF.

This clonotype appeared once. At one boundary the junction diverges from the germline segment, which might be a read error. The chain links TRBV12-3 or TRBV12-4 to TRBJ2-1; D not certain. The length of the CDR3 is 13 residues. The CDR3 sequence: CASSLNRCNEQFF. The CDR3 DNA is TGCGCCAGCAGTTTGAATAGGTGTAATGAGCAGTTCTTC.

The chain recombines TRBV9 with TRBJ2-3; 8 bases agree with TRBD1. V shed 2 bases and J 6 bases; nucleotides not matched to a gene: 8. Germline CDR1 reads SGDLS; CDR2 reads YYNGEE. The CDR3 contains 15 residues. This CDR3 is CASSVRDRPGDTQYF. The DNA of the CDR3 is TGTGCCAGCAGCGTCCGGGACAGGCCTGGCGATACGCAGTATTTT.

This clonotype was seen a few times. This chain uses TRBV6-4 with TRBJ2-3, with 7 bases aligning to TRBD2. Germline CDR1 is MRHNA and CDR2 is SNTAGT. This CDR3 is built from 15 residues. The V and J ends lost 2 bases and 4 bases, in that order; junction bases with no gene match: 6. The CDR3 DNA sequence: TGTGCCAGCAGTGACGGTGCGGGGGTCGCAGATACGCAGTATTTT. Residues: CASSDGAGVADTQYF.

To note about this clonotype: A much larger clone differs by one base, so this may be a read error. V gene TRBV27 combines with J gene TRBJ2-4; D not certain. This CDR3 comprises 13 residues. Germline assignment: CDR1 MNHEY and CDR2 SMNVEV (reference sequence). V lost 5 bases, J lost 0 bases, and 5 bases lay in between. The CDR3 DNA follows: TGTGCCAGCAGTGCAGTAGCCAAAAACATTCAGTACTTC. It specifies CASSAVAKNIQYF.

This sequence joins TRBV25-1 and TRBJ2-7; a possible D gene is TRBD2 (7 bases). Germline V gene lookup returns CDR1 MGHDK and CDR2 SYGVNS. V was pared by 4 bases and J by 1 base, with 14 bases between. This CDR3 is 15 amino acids long. CDR3: CASSGYREGSYEQYF. CDR3 coding DNA: TGTGCCAGCAGTGGCTACAGGGAGGGTTCCTACGAGCAGTACTTC.